A selection of T cell receptor beta chains follows, all from one sample in a study of blood T cell repertoires in COVID-19. The assay was immunoSEQ multiplex PCR, and TCRdb's table has in-frame clones only and misses some. Here the sample spans 490,000 or so clones, around 85% being singletons. Sequenced: PBMCs or T cells enriched from blood (not recorded which). These receptors were taken from a woman aged 60-70 years who had recovered from COVID-19. The CDR3 runs from the conserved cysteine through the conserved F or W. Each record gives: J gene, CDR3 length, V gene, D gene, clone size, CDR3 protein, CDR3 DNA. D genes are given only for firm matches. Part of the rows lack a size; the others show once, few, many or a class for expanded clones.

J: TRBJ2-1
length: 15
V: TRBV10-1
D: TRBD1
size: NA
CDR3: CASSPNRGRNNEQFF
DNA: TGCGCCAGCAGTCCAAACAGGGGGCGGAACAATGAGCAGTTCTTC

J: TRBJ2-7
length: 15
V: TRBV19
D: NA
size: NA
CDR3: CASSIGYGNRGEQYF
DNA: TGTGCCAGTAGTATAGGATACGGGAATCGGGGCGAGCAGTACTTC

J: TRBJ1-6
length: 14
V: TRBV27
D: TRBD1
size: NA
CDR3: CASSSRQGHSPLHF
DNA: TGTGCCAGCAGTTCGCGACAGGGACACTCACCCCTCCACTTT

J: TRBJ2-3
length: 16
V: TRBV6-5
D: NA
size: NA
CDR3: CASSYASGSMGDTQYF
DNA: TGTGCCAGCAGTTACGCTTCCGGGAGCATGGGGGATACGCAGTATTTT

J: TRBJ1-2
length: 14
V: TRBV19
D: TRBD1
size: once
CDR3: CASSSRQGGYGYTF
DNA: TGTGCCAGTAGTTCCCGACAGGGAGGATATGGCTACACCTTC

J: TRBJ1-5
length: 14
V: TRBV6-5
D: NA
size: NA
CDR3: CAIRAGNSNQPQHF
DNA: TGTGCTATCAGGGCAGGTAATAGCAATCAGCCCCAGCATTTT

J: TRBJ2-3
length: 14
V: TRBV3-1/TRBV3-2
D: TRBD2
size: NA
CDR3: CASSRLAGGDTQYF
DNA: TGTGCCAGCAGCCGACTAGCGGGGGGAGATACGCAGTATTTT

J: TRBJ1-5
length: 16
V: TRBV18
D: TRBD1
size: NA
CDR3: CASSEPGQEHIPAQHF
DNA: TGTGCCAGCTCAGAACCGGGACAGGAACATATACCAGCCCAGCATTTT

J: TRBJ1-6
length: 16
V: TRBV9
D: TRBD1
size: once
CDR3: CASSVGSGGLNSPLHF
DNA: TGTGCCAGCAGCGTAGGCTCAGGGGGCCTTAATTCACCCCTCCACTTT

J: TRBJ1-1
length: 14
V: TRBV2
D: NA
size: NA
CDR3: CASRAGGGNTEAFF
DNA: TGTGCCAGCAGGGCGGGAGGTGGGAACACTGAAGCTTTCTTT

J: TRBJ2-3
length: 16
V: TRBV7-8
D: NA
size: NA
CDR3: CASSGRPQTSTDTQYF
DNA: TGTGCCAGCAGCGGCCGGCCCCAGACTAGCACAGATACGCAGTATTTT

J: TRBJ1-5
length: 13
V: TRBV5-1
D: NA
size: NA
CDR3: CASSKSGAQPQHF
DNA: TGCGCCAGCAGTAAATCAGGGGCCCAGCCCCAGCATTTT

J: TRBJ2-5
length: 16
V: TRBV24-1
D: NA
size: NA
CDR3: CATSESRLAARGTQYF
DNA: TGTGCCACCAGTGAATCCCGCCTAGCCGCTCGGGGGACCCAGTACTTC

J: TRBJ1-2
length: 14
V: TRBV10-3
D: NA
size: NA
CDR3: CAISESQAFYGYTF
DNA: TGTGCCATCAGTGAGTCCCAGGCTTTCTATGGCTACACCTTC

J: TRBJ1-3
length: 16
V: TRBV7-9
D: NA
size: few
CDR3: CASSFGRGNSGNTIYF
DNA: TGTGCCAGCAGCTTCGGCAGGGGAAACTCTGGAAACACCATATATTTT

J: TRBJ2-7
length: 15
V: TRBV7-2
D: TRBD1
size: few
CDR3: CASSQGGTGAHEQYF
DNA: TGTGCCAGCAGCCAAGGCGGGACAGGGGCTCACGAGCAGTACTTC

J: TRBJ1-2
length: 14
V: TRBV4-2
D: TRBD1
size: NA
CDR3: CASSRDRGNYGYTF
DNA: TGTGCCAGCAGTCGGGACAGGGGAAACTATGGCTACACCTTC

J: TRBJ2-7
length: 13
V: TRBV5-6
D: NA
size: NA
CDR3: CASSLNQGTEQYF
DNA: TGTGCCAGCAGCTTGAACCAGGGGACCGAGCAGTACTTC

J: TRBJ1-5
length: 13
V: TRBV30
D: NA
size: NA
CDR3: CAWSVRENQPQHF
DNA: TGTGCCTGGAGTGTACGGGAGAATCAGCCCCAGCATTTT

J: TRBJ1-4
length: 14
V: TRBV11-2
D: NA
size: NA
CDR3: CASSLGRTNEKLFF
DNA: TGTGCCAGCAGCTTAGGGAGAACTAATGAAAAACTGTTTTTT

J: TRBJ2-3
length: 19
V: TRBV6-1
D: NA
size: few
CDR3: CASSEALRGRGVQTDTQYF
DNA: TGTGCCAGCAGTGAAGCCCTTAGGGGGCGGGGGGTCCAAACAGATACGCAGTATTTT

J: TRBJ2-7
length: 13
V: TRBV19
D: NA
size: once
CDR3: CASRFGGSYEQYF
DNA: TGTGCCAGTAGATTCGGGGGCTCCTACGAGCAGTACTTC

J: TRBJ1-4
length: 14
V: TRBV13
D: NA
size: NA
CDR3: CASSSGNPNEKLFF
DNA: TGTGCCAGCAGCTCCGGGAACCCCAATGAAAAACTGTTTTTT

J: TRBJ1-5
length: 16
V: TRBV4-1
D: TRBD1
size: NA
CDR3: CASSQERGQGYQPQHF
DNA: TGCGCCAGCAGCCAAGAAAGAGGACAGGGGTATCAGCCCCAGCATTTT

J: TRBJ1-1
length: 16
V: TRBV6-5
D: NA
size: NA
CDR3: CASSYSGSGRNTEAFF
DNA: TGTGCCAGCAGTTACTCGGGGTCGGGAAGAAACACTGAAGCTTTCTTT

J: TRBJ1-2
length: 15
V: TRBV9
D: NA
size: NA
CDR3: CASSVDDGPPYGYTF
DNA: TGTGCCAGCAGCGTAGACGATGGGCCGCCATATGGCTACACCTTC

J: TRBJ2-3
length: 15
V: TRBV10-3
D: NA
size: NA
CDR3: CAISDWAASTDTQYF
DNA: TGTGCCATCAGTGATTGGGCAGCTAGCACAGATACGCAGTATTTT

J: TRBJ1-4
length: 12
V: TRBV12-3/TRBV12-4
D: NA
size: NA
CDR3: CASSRRAEKLFF
DNA: TGTGCCAGCAGTCGCAGGGCGGAAAAACTGTTTTTT

J: TRBJ2-2
length: 13
V: TRBV6-5
D: NA
size: NA
CDR3: CASSYSLAGELFF
DNA: TGTGCCAGCAGTTACTCGTTGGCTGGGGAGCTGTTTTTT

J: TRBJ2-2
length: 15
V: TRBV3-1/TRBV3-2
D: TRBD1
size: NA
CDR3: CASSLGQGWTGELFF
DNA: TGTGCCAGCAGCCTGGGACAGGGGTGGACCGGGGAGCTGTTTTTT

J: TRBJ1-1
length: 15
V: TRBV29-1
D: TRBD1
size: NA
CDR3: CSVAPGQPAWTEAFF
DNA: TGCAGCGTTGCACCGGGACAGCCCGCGTGGACTGAAGCTTTCTTT

J: TRBJ2-5
length: 14
V: TRBV6-5
D: TRBD2
size: NA
CDR3: CASSYSGGQETQYF
DNA: TGTGCCAGCAGTTACAGCGGGGGCCAAGAGACCCAGTACTTC

J: TRBJ1-1
length: 12
V: TRBV2
D: NA
size: NA
CDR3: CASSVMNTEAFF
DNA: TGTGCCAGCAGTGTTATGAACACTGAAGCTTTCTTT

J: TRBJ1-2
length: 13
V: TRBV5-1
D: NA
size: once
CDR3: CASSSKGDYGYTF
DNA: TGCGCCAGCAGCTCTAAGGGGGACTATGGCTACACCTTC

J: TRBJ1-1
length: 12
V: TRBV3-1/TRBV3-2
D: NA
size: NA
CDR3: CASSPTGLGAFF
DNA: TGTGCCAGCAGTCCAACAGGGCTAGGAGCTTTCTTT

J: TRBJ1-5
length: 15
V: TRBV29-1
D: NA
size: few
CDR3: CSAKTPGEGNQPQHF
DNA: TGCAGCGCCAAAACCCCGGGGGAGGGGAATCAGCCCCAGCATTTT

J: TRBJ1-2
length: 14
V: TRBV7-2
D: TRBD1
size: NA
CDR3: CASSTRTGERGYTF
DNA: TGTGCCAGCAGCACCCGGACAGGGGAGCGTGGCTACACCTTC

J: TRBJ1-6
length: 19
V: TRBV11-2
D: TRBD1
size: NA
CDR3: CASSPWDRQTSSYNSPLHF
DNA: TGTGCCAGCAGCCCCTGGGACAGGCAAACGAGCTCCTATAATTCACCCCTCCACTTT

J: TRBJ1-4
length: 12
V: TRBV5-8
D: NA
size: NA
CDR3: CASSLAGEKLFF
DNA: TGTGCCAGCAGCTTGGCCGGGGAAAAACTGTTTTTT

J: TRBJ2-2
length: 13
V: TRBV5-4
D: NA
size: few
CDR3: CASRRSVAGELFF
DNA: TGTGCCAGTAGACGAAGCGTGGCCGGGGAGCTGTTTTTT

J: TRBJ2-2
length: 15
V: TRBV5-6
D: TRBD1
size: NA
CDR3: CASSLRQGYTGELFF
DNA: TGTGCCAGCAGCTTACGACAGGGGTACACCGGGGAGCTGTTTTTT

J: TRBJ2-3
length: 12
V: TRBV11-2
D: NA
size: NA
CDR3: CASSLATDTQYF
DNA: TGTGCCAGCAGCTTAGCTACAGATACGCAGTATTTT

J: TRBJ1-2
length: 15
V: TRBV6-5
D: TRBD1
size: NA
CDR3: CASTREDRGNYGYTF
DNA: TGTGCCAGCACTCGGGAGGACAGGGGTAACTATGGCTACACCTTC

J: TRBJ1-2
length: 14
V: TRBV29-1
D: NA
size: NA
CDR3: CSVEPPWREIGYTF
DNA: TGCAGCGTTGAACCCCCGTGGAGAGAAATCGGCTACACCTTC

J: TRBJ1-5
length: 13
V: TRBV6-5
D: NA
size: NA
CDR3: CASIRGKYQPQHF
DNA: TGTGCCAGCATTAGGGGGAAATATCAGCCCCAGCATTTT

J: TRBJ1-1
length: 15
V: TRBV7-2
D: TRBD1
size: NA
CDR3: CASSPQTGVGTEAFF
DNA: TGTGCCAGCAGCCCCCAGACAGGGGTTGGGACTGAAGCTTTCTTT

J: TRBJ1-5
length: 15
V: TRBV7-2
D: NA
size: NA
CDR3: CASSPTRGPNQPQHF
DNA: TGTGCCAGCAGCCCAACCAGGGGACCGAATCAGCCCCAGCATTTT

J: TRBJ1-1
length: 14
V: TRBV21-1
D: NA
size: NA
CDR3: CASLGGTESPEAFF
DNA: TGTGCCAGCTTAGGCGGGACAGAGTCCCCTGAAGCTTTCTTT

J: TRBJ1-5
length: 15
V: TRBV19
D: NA
size: NA
CDR3: CASSIQGTSNQPQHF
DNA: TGTGCCAGTAGTATACAGGGGACGTCGAATCAGCCCCAGCATTTT